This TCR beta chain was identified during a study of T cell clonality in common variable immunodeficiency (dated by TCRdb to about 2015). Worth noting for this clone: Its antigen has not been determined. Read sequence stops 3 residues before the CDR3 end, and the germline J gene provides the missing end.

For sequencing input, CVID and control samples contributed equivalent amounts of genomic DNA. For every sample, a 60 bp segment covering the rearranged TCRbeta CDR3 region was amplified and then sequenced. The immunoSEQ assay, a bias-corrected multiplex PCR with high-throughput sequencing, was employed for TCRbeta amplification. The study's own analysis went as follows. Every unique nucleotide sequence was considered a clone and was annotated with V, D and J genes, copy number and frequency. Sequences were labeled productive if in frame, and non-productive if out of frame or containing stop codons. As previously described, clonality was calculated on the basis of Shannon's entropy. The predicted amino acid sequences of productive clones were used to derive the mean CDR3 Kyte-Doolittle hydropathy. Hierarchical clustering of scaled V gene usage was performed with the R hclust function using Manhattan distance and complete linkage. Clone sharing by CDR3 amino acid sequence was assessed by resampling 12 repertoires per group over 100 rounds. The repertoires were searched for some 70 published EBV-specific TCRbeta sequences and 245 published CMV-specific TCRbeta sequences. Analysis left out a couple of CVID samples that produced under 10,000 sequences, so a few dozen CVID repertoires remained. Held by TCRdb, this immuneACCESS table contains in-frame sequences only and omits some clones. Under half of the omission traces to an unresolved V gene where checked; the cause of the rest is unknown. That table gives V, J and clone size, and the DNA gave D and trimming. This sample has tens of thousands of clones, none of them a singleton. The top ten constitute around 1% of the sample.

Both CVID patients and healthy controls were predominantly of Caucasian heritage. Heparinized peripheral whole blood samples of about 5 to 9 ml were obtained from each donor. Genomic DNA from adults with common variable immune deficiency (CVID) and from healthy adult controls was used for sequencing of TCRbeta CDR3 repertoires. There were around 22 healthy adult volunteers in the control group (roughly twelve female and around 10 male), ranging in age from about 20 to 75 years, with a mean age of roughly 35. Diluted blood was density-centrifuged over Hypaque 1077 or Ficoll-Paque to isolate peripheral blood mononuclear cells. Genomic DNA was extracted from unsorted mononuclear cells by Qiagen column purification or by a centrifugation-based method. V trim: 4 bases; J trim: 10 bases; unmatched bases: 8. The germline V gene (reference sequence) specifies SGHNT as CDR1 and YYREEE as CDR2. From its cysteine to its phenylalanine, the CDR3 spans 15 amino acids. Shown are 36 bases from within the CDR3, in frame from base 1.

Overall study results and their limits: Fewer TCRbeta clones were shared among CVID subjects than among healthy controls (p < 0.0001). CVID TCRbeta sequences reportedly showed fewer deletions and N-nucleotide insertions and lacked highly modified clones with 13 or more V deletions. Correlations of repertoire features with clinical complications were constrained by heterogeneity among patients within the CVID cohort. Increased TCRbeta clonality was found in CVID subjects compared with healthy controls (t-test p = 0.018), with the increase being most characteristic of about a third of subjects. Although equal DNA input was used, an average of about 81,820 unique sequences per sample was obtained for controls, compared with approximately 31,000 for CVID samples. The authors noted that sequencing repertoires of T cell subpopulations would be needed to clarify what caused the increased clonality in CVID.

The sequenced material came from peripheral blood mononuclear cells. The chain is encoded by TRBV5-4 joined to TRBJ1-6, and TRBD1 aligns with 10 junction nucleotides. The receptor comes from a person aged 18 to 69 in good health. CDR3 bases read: TGTGCCAGCAGCCCCTCGGGGACAGGGGAATCACCC. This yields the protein CASSPSGTGESP. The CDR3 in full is CASSPSGTGESPLHF.